Following are 12 T cell receptor beta chains from one sample sequenced in a study of blood T cell repertoires in COVID-19. Assay used: immunoSEQ multiplex PCR; TCRdb lists only in-frame clones, some missing. The sample consists of a few hundred thousand clones, roughly 88% of them appearing once. Sequenced sample: peripheral blood. These TCRs come from a woman aged 50 to 60 with COVID-19, enrolled during active disease.

This clone was counted once. This chain's CDR3 is CASSPRTSDNEQFF. In DNA, the CDR3 is TGTGCCAGCAGCCCGAGGACTAGCGACAATGAGCAGTTCTTC. V is TRBV11-3 and J is TRBJ2-1; 9 bases match TRBD2. Trimming at V came to 5 bases and at J to 5 bases, leaving 4 bases not matched to a gene. The length of the CDR3 is 14 residues. Germline V CDR1 and CDR2: SGHNT, YENEEA.

This rearrangement joins TRBV4-1 to TRBJ2-1; tentative D call: TRBD1 (5 bases). Germline loops: CDR1 MGHRA, CDR2 YSYEKL. Between the trimmed V and J ends, which lost 4 bases and 2 bases, there was a span of 12 bases. The CDR3 is made up of 15 amino acids. CDR3 sequence reads: CASSLVQDAYNEQFF. CDR3 nucleotide sequence: TGCGCCAGCAGCCTGGTACAGGACGCCTACAATGAGCAGTTCTTC.

This rearrangement joins TRBV19 to TRBJ1-2, with D perhaps TRBD1 (6 bases). Between the trimmed V and J ends, which lost 3 bases and 8 bases, there was a span of 10 bases. The CDR3 totals 12 residues. Germline CDR1 is LNHDA and CDR2 is SQIVND (reference sequence). This CDR3 is CASSIPGDGYTF. DNA of the CDR3: TGTGCCAGTAGTATCCCAGGGGACGGCTACACCTTC.

This clone was observed a few times. The V call is TRBV3-1 (or the pseudogene TRBV3-2), the J call TRBJ1-6; 10 bases line up with TRBD1. The CDR3 loop spans 16 amino acids. V was pared by 1 base and J by 6 bases, with 3 bases of the junction left unmatched. Germline V CDR1 and CDR2: LGHDT, YNNKEL (reference sequence). Here the CDR3 reads CASSQGGQGFNSPLHF. CDR3 nucleotides: TGTGCCAGCAGCCAAGGGGGACAGGGGTTTAATTCACCCCTCCACTTT.

V usage is TRBV14 and J usage is TRBJ2-1, with a weak D call TRBD2 (5 bases). The CDR3 consists of 13 residues. Germline loops: CDR1 SGHDN, CDR2 FVKESK. V was cut by 0 bases and J by 8 bases, with 8 bases left in between. The CDR3 nucleotides are TGTGCCAGCAGCCAAGACCCCGGGGATGAGCAGTTCTTC. This encodes CASSQDPGDEQFF. The variable domain in full, with the rest retrieved from reference TRBV14 and TRBJ2-1, is EAGVTQFPSHSVIEKGQTVTLRCDPISGHDNLYWYRRVMGKEIKFLLHFVKESKQDESGMPNNRFLAERTGGTYSTLKVQPAELEDSGVYFCASSQDPGDEQFFGPGTRLTVL.

The V and J genes are TRBV5-1 and TRBJ1-2, with TRBD1 matching 7 bases. Unmatched junction bases numbered 3, after V lost 0 bases and J lost 4 bases. This CDR3 contains 14 residues. CDR1 is SGHRS, CDR2 YFSETQ, per germline. CDR3 loop: CASSLGDRRYGYTF. The CDR3 DNA sequence: TGCGCCAGCAGCTTGGGGGACAGACGCTATGGCTACACCTTC.

The chain has TRBV29-1 and TRBJ2-1, with a possible D match to TRBD2 (5 bases). Trimming took 3 bases from V and 3 from J, leaving 15 bases between them. The CDR3 loop spans 15 amino acids. Germline V CDR1 and CDR2: SQVTM, ANQGSEA. CDR3 bases: TGCAGCGTTGAGGAGAGAGGACTCTTCTACAATGAGCAGTTCTTC. This sequence encodes CSVEERGLFYNEQFF.

This chain uses TRBV3-1 (or the pseudogene TRBV3-2) with TRBJ1-1, with 7 bases lining up with TRBD1. The CDR3 consists of 14 residues. Germline V gene data show CDR1 as LGHDT and CDR2 as YNNKEL (reference sequence). After removal of 4 bases from V and 3 bases from J, the junction contained 5 bases not matched to a gene. CDR3 amino acids: CASSLGDSHTEAFF. The CDR3 DNA reads TGTGCCAGCAGCCTAGGGGACAGCCACACTGAAGCTTTCTTT.

This clone occurred a few times. The same CDR3 is also encoded by other DNA sequences in this sample. This rearrangement joins TRBV5-5 to TRBJ1-4; a weak D match, TRBD1 (6 bases). V lost 2 bases, J lost 5 bases, and 7 bases lay in between. Germline assignment: CDR1 SGHKS and CDR2 YYEKEE (reference sequence). The CDR3 covers 13 residues. The CDR3 region is CASSLGGNEKLFF. CDR3 bases: TGTGCCAGCAGCTTAGGGGGAAATGAAAAACTGTTTTTT.

A note on this clone: This same CDR3 is encoded by further DNA sequences in the sample. The chain has TRBV2 and TRBJ2-7; no firm D call. This CDR3 comprises 11 residues. Trimming left V 1 base short and J 7 bases short, with 5 bases between. CDR1 is SNHLY, CDR2 FYNNEI, per germline. For the CDR3, the DNA is TGTGCCAGCAGTGAAGGTGCGGAGCAGTACTTC. It translates to CASSEGAEQYF.

The chain is built from TRBV6-1 and TRBJ2-7, with D perhaps matching TRBD1 (7 bases). The germline CDR1 and CDR2 sequences are MNHNS and SASEGT. The CDR3 extends over 16 amino acids. V lost 1 base and J 2 bases, leaving 15 bases between the germline ends. CDR3 bases: TGTGCCAGCAGTGAAGGTGGCAGGGGGGACCCCTACGAGCAGTACTTC. It is translated as CASSEGGRGDPYEQYF.

In its sample, this clone was seen a few times. The chain uses TRBV3-1 (or the pseudogene TRBV3-2) and TRBJ1-3, with D tentatively TRBD1 (6 bases). The CDR3 sequence is 15 residues long. Trimming shortened V by 6 bases and J by 4 bases, and 16 bases separated the two germline ends. Germline CDR1 and CDR2: LGHDT and YNNKEL (reference sequence). CDR3 in DNA: TGTGCCAGCAGTACTCAGAGGGACATGGGAAACACCATATATTTT. Protein product: CASSTQRDMGNTIYF.